This T cell receptor (beta chain) was profiled in a study of human T cells and chemical hapten exposure. Whole blood, unfractionated, served as the material for total RNA extraction. The sample holds a few counts of this clonotype. The library attached unique molecular identifiers to individual cDNA molecules. TCRdb re-called the reads with MiXCR, one entry per CDR3 protein. The table lists fewer than 150,000 distinct CDR3 sequences, 6.5% to 10% of them singletons. This CDR3 has 14 residues. V lost 4 bases and J lost 7; bases outside the gene matches: 8. The germline V gene encodes CDR1 SQVTM and CDR2 ANQGSEA.

The sample comprised whole blood. The chain uses TRBV29-1 and TRBJ2-1, with 9 bases that match TRBD2. This clonotype was sampled from a human donor in good health. Some clones in this sample may be carry-over from other donors' samples. Here the CDR3 DNA reads TGCAGCGTTGGCGGGAGGGGCGGGACGAATGAGCAGTTCTTC. It yields the protein CSVGGRGGTNEQFF.